This T cell receptor (beta chain) was retrieved from a study of T cells in Graves' hyperthyroidism and ophthalmopathy. From RNA transcripts, TCR beta CDR3 regions were amplified. Primed by the HTBI set, a first-round RT-PCR was run on the TCR CDR3. TCRdb re-called the multiplex PCR reads with MiXCR, one entry per CDR3 protein. This table holds roughly 93,000 distinct CDR3 sequences, just over 50% found once. This clonotype has a count of ten or more. The antigen is not known. The study's findings and limits: Prediction of ophthalmopathy progression came a median roughly 6.4 months pre-onset.

The CDR3 is made up of 11 amino acids. V dropped 6 bases and J dropped 5 bases, with 7 bases sitting between them. Germline CDR1 and CDR2: ENHRY and SYGVKD. The gene calls are TRBV10-3 and TRBJ2-5, with D hard to call. Sequences were obtained from blood. The origin of this receptor is a woman in her thirties or forties with Graves' hyperthyroidism. The CDR3 DNA reads TGTGCCATCAGCGATGGGGAGACCCAGTACTTC. Protein sequence: CAISDGETQYF.